Below, 14 T cell receptor beta chains from the same sample are listed, as sequenced in a study of T cell changes during pregnancy in multiple sclerosis. TCRdb's table, derived via immunoSEQ multiplex PCR, lists solely in-frame clones and lacks some. This sample carries about 100,000 clones, about 92% of them seen once, and the ten largest clones take 1.9%. The sequences come from peripheral blood, collected after pregnancy. The receptors stem from a female donor with multiple sclerosis, enrolled in a pregnancy study.

The chain uses TRBV5-1 and TRBJ2-7; no firm D call. Germline V CDR1 and CDR2: SGHRS, YFSETQ. V was shortened by 0 bases and J by 0 bases, with 7 bases between the two germline ends. This CDR3 has 14 amino acids. The CDR3 protein is CASSLVGNSYEQYF. The CDR3 region has the DNA TGCGCCAGCAGCTTGGTGGGCAACTCCTACGAGCAGTACTTC.

The chain links TRBV4-1 to TRBJ2-3; D not certain. Germline-derived CDR1 and CDR2 are MGHRA and YSYEKL. V lost 2 bases and J lost 2, with 5 bases in between. The CDR3 totals 13 residues. Here the CDR3 DNA reads TGCGCCAGCAGCCAATCTTTCACAGATACGCAGTATTTT. Translating gives CASSQSFTDTQYF.

In nucleotides, the CDR3 is TGTGCCAGCAGCGCGCGGACTCAAGAGACCCAGTACTTC. This translates into CASSARTQETQYF. The V call is TRBV11-3, the J call TRBJ2-5; D perhaps matches TRBD2 (5 bases). Germline loops: CDR1 SGHNT, CDR2 YENEEA. The length of the CDR3 is 13 residues. The germline V and J ends were trimmed by 5 bases and 2 bases, with 9 bases remaining between them.

V is TRBV7-6 and J is TRBJ2-1; 7 positions match TRBD2. CDR1 is SGHVS, CDR2 FNYEAQ, per germline. Germline trimming cut 1 base from V and 9 bases from J; bases unmatched to any gene: 15. The CDR3 totals 17 residues. Here the CDR3 DNA reads TGTGCCAGCAGCTTAGTATCGGGGGGATCCTTTTACGGTGAGCAGTTCTTC. Its protein product is CASSLVSGGSFYGEQFF.

The chain links TRBV11-3 to TRBJ1-1, with D possibly being TRBD1 (6 bases). The ends were cut back, 2 bases at V and 8 bases at J, with 9 bases in the middle. Germline loops: CDR1 SGHNT, CDR2 YENEEA. The CDR3 has 12 residues. This CDR3 is CASSLTGTEAFF. The CDR3 nucleotides read TGTGCCAGCAGCTTAACCGGGACAGAAGCTTTCTTT.

This chain connects TRBV9 to TRBJ2-1; TRBD2 might be the D (6 bases). The CDR3 spans 14 residues. V shed 5 bases and J shed 1 base, with 10 bases lying between them. Per germline, CDR1 SGDLS and CDR2 YYNGEE. DNA for the CDR3: TGTGCCAGCAGTGGAGGGGAGTCCTACAATGAGCAGTTCTTC. Its protein is CASSGGESYNEQFF.

The chain couples TRBV27 to TRBJ2-7, with D possibly being TRBD2 (5 bases). CDR1 MNHEY and CDR2 SMNVEV come from the germline V gene (reference sequence). V was trimmed by 2 bases and J by 4 bases, leaving 9 bases between them. The CDR3 length is 13 residues. The CDR3 loop reads CASSLIPGYEQYF. The DNA for the CDR3 is TGTGCCAGCAGTTTAATCCCGGGATACGAGCAGTACTTC.

The CDR3 DNA is TGTGCCAGCAGCGTAGACTGGTCGGGAGAGAAGCAGTACTTC. Protein: CASSVDWSGEKQYF. The chain recombines TRBV9 with TRBJ2-7, with D maybe TRBD2 (6 bases). Germline CDR1 and CDR2: SGDLS and YYNGEE. Trimming shortened V by 0 bases and J by 8 bases, and 15 bases separated the two germline ends. The CDR3 totals 14 residues.

The V and J genes are TRBV6-6 and TRBJ2-7; TRBD2 might be the D (6 bases). Germline V gene data show CDR1 as MNHNY and CDR2 as SVGAGI (reference sequence). With 8 bases removed from V and 3 bases from J, the gap between germline ends came to 17 bases. This CDR3 has 14 amino acids. The CDR3 DNA sequence: TGTGCCAGCCTCGAAGGCGGGGCCTACTACGAGCAGTACTTC. Protein: CASLEGGAYYEQYF.

The gene calls are TRBV30 and TRBJ1-1; no reliable D call. Germline values: CDR1 GTSNPN, CDR2 SVGIG (reference sequence). V was clipped by 0 bases and J by 0 bases, with 5 bases between them. This CDR3 has 13 residues. The CDR3 nucleotides are TGTGCCTGGAGTGTAGAGGTGAACACTGAAGCTTTCTTT. Its protein is CAWSVEVNTEAFF.

The chain joins TRBV11-2 to TRBJ1-6, with unresolved D. CDR1 SGHAT and CDR2 FQNNGV come from the germline V gene. V dropped 4 bases and J dropped 9 bases, with 13 bases sitting between them. CDR3 size: 14 residues. The CDR3: CASSYTSPGSPLHF. The DNA of the CDR3 is TGTGCCAGCAGCTATACATCTCCAGGTTCACCCCTCCACTTT. Variable domain in full (rest from reference TRBV11-2 and TRBJ1-6): EAGVAQSPRYKIIEKRQSVAFWCNPISGHATLYWYQQILGQGPKLLIQFQNNGVVDDSQLPKDRFSAERLKGVDSTLKIQPAKLEDSAVYLCASSYTSPGSPLHFGNGTRLTVT.

This chain connects TRBV11-3 to TRBJ2-2, with 10 bases identical to TRBD2. The CDR3 totals 15 residues. Germline CDR1 SGHNT, CDR2 YENEEA. V shed 5 bases and J 3 bases; nucleotides not matched to a gene: 3. The CDR3 spells CASSLGLADTGELFF. Here the CDR3 DNA reads TGTGCCAGCAGCCTAGGACTAGCGGACACCGGGGAGCTGTTTTTT.

Here the CDR3 DNA reads TGTGCCAGCAGACCGACAGGGTTGGATTCACCCCTCCACTTT. It specifies CASRPTGLDSPLHF. V usage is TRBV14 and J usage is TRBJ1-6; 7 bases match TRBD1. Trimming at V came to 6 bases and at J to 8 bases, leaving 7 bases not matched to a gene. CDR1 and CDR2 from the germline V gene are SGHDN and FVKESK. This CDR3 has 14 residues.

This chain links TRBV30 with TRBJ2-1; D might be TRBD1 (6 bases). Germline V lookup: CDR1 GTSNPN, CDR2 SVGIG (reference sequence). Trimming cost V 0 bases and J 6 bases, with 9 bases left between them. The CDR3 loop spans 13 amino acids. The CDR3 nucleotides read TGTGCCTGGAGTGTAGGGGGTAGCAATGAGCAGTTCTTC. It specifies CAWSVGGSNEQFF.